This T cell receptor (beta chain) appears in the sequencing data of a study of shared clonotypes between healthy human individuals. Study overall: Three plates were used per donor for CD4 naive, three for CD4 memory, two for CD8 naive and one for CD8 memory.

V lost 1 base and J lost 0, with 12 bases in between. From germline, CDR1 is SNHLY and CDR2 FYNNEI. This CDR3 spans 16 amino acids. The method was immunoSEQ multiplex PCR; TCRdb's version includes in-frame clones alone and lacks a portion of them. This table holds hundreds of thousands of clones, 60% to 75% found once. The V call is TRBV2, the J call TRBJ1-1; no reliable D call. Material: memory CD4+ T cells sorted from blood. The subset was: CD45RA-negative fraction. The source is a woman in her twenties or thirties in good health. The CDR3 loop is CASSEEFGELNTEAFF. CDR3 DNA: TGTGCCAGCAGTGAAGAGTTTGGGGAACTGAACACTGAAGCTTTCTTT.